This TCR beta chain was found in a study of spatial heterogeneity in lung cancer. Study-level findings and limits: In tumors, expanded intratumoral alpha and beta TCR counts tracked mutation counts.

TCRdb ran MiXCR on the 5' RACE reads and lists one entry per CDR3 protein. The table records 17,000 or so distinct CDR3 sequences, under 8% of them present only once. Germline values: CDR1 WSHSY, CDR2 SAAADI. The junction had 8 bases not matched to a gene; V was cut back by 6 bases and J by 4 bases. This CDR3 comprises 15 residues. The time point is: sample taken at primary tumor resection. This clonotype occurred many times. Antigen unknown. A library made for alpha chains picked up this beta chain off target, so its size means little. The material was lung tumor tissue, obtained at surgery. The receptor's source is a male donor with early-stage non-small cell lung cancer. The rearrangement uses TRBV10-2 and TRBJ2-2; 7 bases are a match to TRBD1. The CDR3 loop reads CASRLTGILTGELFF. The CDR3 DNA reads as TGCGCCAGCAGATTGACAGGGATCCTCACCGGGGAGCTGTTTTTT.